This T cell receptor (beta chain) was sequenced during a study of T cell repertoires in cytomegalovirus infection. CDR1 is KGHDR, CDR2 SFDVKD, per germline. Between the trimmed V and J ends, which lost 4 bases and 7 bases, there was a span of 13 bases. The CDR3 has 14 residues. TCRdb itself ran the reads through MiXCR, one entry per CDR3 protein. The profile covers approximately 730,000 distinct CDR3 sequences, with roughly 33% appearing a single time and about 20% taken by the ten largest. As regards this clonotype: Its target is unknown.

The chain joins TRBV24-1 to TRBJ2-1; possible D gene TRBD1, 5 bases. The sequence was obtained from a human donor in good health (CMV status not recorded). Some clones in this sample may be carry-over from other donors' samples. The specimen was cultured PBMCs, collected from culture after CMV antigen stimulation. This CDR3 is CATSDHGAANEQFF. CDR3 nucleotides: TGTGCCACCAGTGACCATGGGGCCGCTAATGAGCAGTTCTTC.